This T cell receptor beta chain was recovered during a study of T cells in Graves' hyperthyroidism and ophthalmopathy. Overall study: The blood sample was taken at first diagnosis, before treatment began.

RNA transcripts yielded amplified TCR beta CDR3 regions. Carried out on the TCR CDR3, a first-round RT-PCR used the HTBI primer set. TCRdb recomputed calls from the multiplex PCR reads with MiXCR, one row per CDR3 protein. The table includes about 380,000 distinct CDR3 sequences, approximately 18% detected once. In the ophthalmopathy cohort, Clinical Activity Score was at least 3, NOSPECS grade at least 4, and duration under 3 months. This CDR3 comprises 10 residues. Trimming pared 9 bases from V and 11 bases from J, leaving 13 bases between. CDR1 is SNHLY, CDR2 FYNNEI, per germline. The sample holds many counts of this clonotype.

This receptor was identified in a man aged 18 to 30 with Graves' ophthalmopathy. What was sequenced was blood. The V and J genes are TRBV2 and TRBJ1-1; no clear D. In DNA, the CDR3 is TGTGCCAGTGGGCCCCTAGCCGCTTTCTTT. It specifies CASGPLAAFF.